One and the same sample provided the 13 T cell receptor beta chains below, sequenced in a study of CD8+ T cells in alopecia areata. As for treatment: oral pan-JAK inhibitor, 5-10 mg twice daily. Sequencing templates came from extracted RNA that was reverse transcribed into cDNA. The table came from immunoSEQ multiplex PCR; TCRdb's copy has only in-frame clones and leaves some out. The table lists about 40,000 clones, around nine tenths of them singletons. This material consisted of CD8+ T cells sorted from blood, taken at week 24, from a patient treated with tofacitinib. The origin of the receptors is a human donor with alopecia areata.

The rearrangement links TRBV4-1 to TRBJ2-7, with 8 bases identical to TRBD1. Germline V CDR1 and CDR2: MGHRA, YSYEKL. The V and J ends lost 3 bases and 4 bases, in that order; junction bases with no gene match: 5. This CDR3 contains 14 residues. CDR3 DNA: TGCGCCAGCAGCCAGGGACAGGCTCTATACGAGCAGTACTTC. This sequence encodes CASSQGQALYEQYF.

The CDR3 DNA reads TGTGCCAGCAGTGGCCCTAGCGGGGCACGAGAGACCCAGTACTTC. Residues: CASSGPSGARETQYF. The chain carries TRBV27 and TRBJ2-5, with 9 bases aligning to TRBD2. The CDR3 loop spans 15 amino acids. J was trimmed by 4 bases and V by 5 bases; bases with no gene match: 8. Germline lookup yields CDR1 MNHEY and CDR2 SMNVEV (reference sequence).

The chain employs TRBV19 and TRBJ1-6; possible D gene TRBD1, 6 bases. This CDR3 has 12 residues. Trimming shortened V by 10 bases and J by 8 bases, and 12 bases separated the two germline ends. CDR1 and CDR2 from the germline V gene are LNHDA and SQIVND (reference sequence). DNA of the CDR3: TGTGCCACTGGACAGACCTATTCACCCCTCCACTTT. It encodes CATGQTYSPLHF. Full variable domain (remainder filled in from reference TRBV19 and TRBJ1-6): DGGITQSPKYLFRKEGQNVTLSCEQNLNHDAMYWYRQDPGQGLRLIYYSQIVNDFQKGDIAEGYSVSREKKESFPLTVTSAQKNPTAFYLCATGQTYSPLHFGNGTRLTVT.

This clone was counted once. The CDR3 loop reads CASSPSGGDLTDTQYF. DNA of the CDR3: TGTGCCAGCAGTCCTAGCGGGGGGGACCTCACAGATACGCAGTATTTT. The chain couples TRBV27 to TRBJ2-3; the match to TRBD2 covers 12 bases. The length of the CDR3 is 16 residues. Trimming cost V 5 bases and J 2 bases; bases outside gene matches: 5. Germline V lookup: CDR1 MNHEY, CDR2 SMNVEV (reference sequence).

The V and J genes are TRBV5-1 and TRBJ1-1; D gene ambiguous. The V end lost 2 bases, the J end lost 5 bases, and 7 bases lay between the germline ends. Germline assignment: CDR1 SGHRS and CDR2 YFSETQ. The CDR3 loop spans 12 amino acids. CDR3 nucleotide sequence: TGCGCCAGCAGCTTCGACACAACTGAAGCTTTCTTT. Protein sequence: CASSFDTTEAFF.

CDR3 bases: TGTGCCAGCAGCTTGGTCCCAGGGGACCACGAGCAGTACTTC. Protein sequence: CASSLVPGDHEQYF. The V and J genes are TRBV5-6 and TRBJ2-7; tentative D call: TRBD1 (6 bases). The CDR3 covers 14 residues. V lost 0 bases, J lost 5 bases, and 12 bases lay in between. Germline CDR1 is SGHDT and CDR2 is YYEEEE.

The V gene is TRBV27, the J gene TRBJ2-4; no clear D. Germline assignment: CDR1 MNHEY and CDR2 SMNVEV (reference sequence). The V end was cut by 4 bases, the J end by 1 base, with 23 bases between. The length of the CDR3 is 19 residues. The CDR3 DNA reads as TGTGCCAGCAGTTCTCCCGGACGAGCCCACCGGATCGCCAAAAACATTCAGTACTTC. This sequence encodes CASSSPGRAHRIAKNIQYF.

This clone was observed a single time. The rearrangement links TRBV4-3 to TRBJ2-1; D is ambiguous. Deletions cut 0 bases from V and 10 bases from J, with 10 bases between. Germline CDR1 LGHNA, CDR2 YSLEER. CDR3 length: 13 residues. CDR3 region: CASSQDIGYEQFF. CDR3 DNA: TGCGCCAGCAGCCAAGATATCGGGTACGAGCAGTTCTTC.

The chain links TRBV7-8 to TRBJ2-7; possible D gene TRBD2, 6 bases. V was cut by 3 bases and J by 2 bases, with 11 bases left in between. Looked up from germline, CDR1 is SGHVS and CDR2 is FQNEAQ. The CDR3 sequence is 14 residues long. In DNA form, the CDR3 reads TGTGCCAGCAGCTTTGCGACTAGTACCTACGAGCAGTACTTC. Amino acids: CASSFATSTYEQYF.

This chain links TRBV6-4 with TRBJ2-2; D is uncertain. Trimming left V 0 bases short and J 4 bases short, with 9 bases between. This CDR3 spans 15 amino acids. From germline, CDR1 is MRHNA and CDR2 SNTAGT. The CDR3 DNA sequence: TGTGCCAGCAGTGACTCAGAGCTATTCACCGGGGAGCTGTTTTTT. The encoded protein is CASSDSELFTGELFF.

This chain joins TRBV28 and TRBJ2-3; TRBD1 agrees at 8 bases. CDR1 and CDR2 (germline): MDHEN, SYDVKM. Losses at the gene ends were 8 bases for V and 5 bases for J; bases not matched to a gene: 3. CDR3 size: 12 residues. The CDR3 protein is CASGQGGDTQYF. DNA of the CDR3: TGTGCCAGCGGACAGGGAGGAGATACGCAGTATTTT. Based on the CDR3 plus reference TRBV28 and TRBJ2-3, the full variable domain is DVKVTQSSRYLVKRTGEKVFLECVQDMDHENMFWYRQDPGLGLRLIYFSYDVKMKEKGDIPEGYSVSREKKERFSLILESASTNQTSMYLCASGQGGDTQYFGPGTRLTVL.

A single count supports this clone. This CDR3 is CSVVGNEQFF. The DNA for the CDR3 is TGCAGCGTTGTGGGCAATGAGCAGTTCTTC. The genes are TRBV29-1 and TRBJ2-1; D gene ambiguous. V was cut by 4 bases and J by 6 bases, with 4 bases left in between. Germline CDR1 is SQVTM and CDR2 is ANQGSEA. This CDR3 has 10 amino acids.

This sequence joins TRBV29-1 and TRBJ2-3; 7 bases agree with TRBD2. J gave up 3 bases and V 8 bases, and 8 bases lay outside the gene matches. The CDR3 is 13 residues long. CDR1 and CDR2 (germline): SQVTM, ANQGSEA. In DNA, the CDR3 is TGCAGCCCCCGACTAGCCAAAACAGATACGCAGTATTTT. This codes for CSPRLAKTDTQYF.